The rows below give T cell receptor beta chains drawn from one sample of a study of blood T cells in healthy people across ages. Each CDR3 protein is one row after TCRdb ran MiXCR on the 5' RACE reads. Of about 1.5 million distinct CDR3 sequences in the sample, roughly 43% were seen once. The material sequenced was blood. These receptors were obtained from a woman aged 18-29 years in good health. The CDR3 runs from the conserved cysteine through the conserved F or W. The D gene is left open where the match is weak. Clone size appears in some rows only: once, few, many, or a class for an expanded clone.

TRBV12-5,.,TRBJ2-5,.,TGTGCTAGTGGTTTGGTATACAGGGGGGGACATGAGCAGTACTTC,CASGLVYRGGHEQYF
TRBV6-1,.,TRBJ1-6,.,TGTGCCAGCAGTGAAGCCCCCTCCGCCATTGATATCACCCTCCACTTT,CASSEAPSAIDITLHF
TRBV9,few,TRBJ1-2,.,TGTGCCAGCAGCATTTCGACGAGGCATGGCTACACCTTC,CASSISTRHGYTF
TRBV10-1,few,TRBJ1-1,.,TGCGCCAGCAGTGAGTCCGTCCAGGGTGAAGCTTTCTTT,CASSESVQGEAFF
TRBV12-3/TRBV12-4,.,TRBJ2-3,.,TGTGCCAGCAGTTTGTACGGAGGCACAGGTACGCAGTATTTT,CASSLYGGTGTQYF
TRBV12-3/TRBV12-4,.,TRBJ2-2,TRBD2,TGTGCCACCGAGGAAGGCGGGGGGTCTCCCGGGGAGCTGTTTTTT,CATEEGGGSPGELFF
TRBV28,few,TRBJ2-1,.,TGTGCCAGCAGTTTGTCGGGGGCAAGCTCCTACAATGAGCAGTTCTTC,CASSLSGASSYNEQFF
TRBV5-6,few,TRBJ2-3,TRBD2,TGTGCCAGCAGCCCGGGACTAGCGGGACGGTACTCTAGCACAGATACGCAGTATTTT,CASSPGLAGRYSSTDTQYF
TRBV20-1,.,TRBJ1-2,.,TGCAGTGCTAGAGATAACATCAACTATGGCTACACCTTC,CSARDNINYGYTF
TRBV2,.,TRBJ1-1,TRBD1,TGTGCCAGCAGCGAACAGGGGCGGGAGACTGAAGCTTTCTTT,CASSEQGRETEAFF
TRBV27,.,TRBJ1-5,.,TGTGCCAGCAGAATTAGAAGCAATCAGCCCCAGCATTTT,CASRIRSNQPQHF
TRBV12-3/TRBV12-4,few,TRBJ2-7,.,TGTGCCAGCAGTTTCGGTACAGGTATTCGAGTCTACGAGCAGTACTTC,CASSFGTGIRVYEQYF